Following are 2 T cell receptor beta chains from one sample sequenced in a study of siplizumab effects on memory and regulatory T cells. Some clones are missing from TCRdb's copy, which holds only in-frame ones; the method was immunoSEQ multiplex PCR. The data hold roughly 26,000 clones, with 75% to 85% observed a single time. Specimen: memory CD4+ T cells sorted from blood. The receptors were sampled from a human donor in good health.

The table lists this clone with a count of one. The chain uses TRBV2 and TRBJ1-5, with 7 bases that match TRBD1. The V gene end was trimmed by 2 bases and the J gene end by 4 bases; junction bases not matched to a gene: 2. The CDR3 sequence is 14 residues long. Germline-derived CDR1 and CDR2 are SNHLY and FYNNEI. The CDR3 DNA follows: TGTGCCAGCAGTGAAACGGGACAGAATCAGCCCCAGCATTTT. Its translation: CASSETGQNQPQHF. Filled out from reference TRBV2 and TRBJ1-5, the complete variable domain reads EPEVTQTPSHQVTQMGQEVILRCVPISNHLYFYWYRQILGQKVEFLVSFYNNEISEKSEIFDDQFSVERPDGSNFTLKIRSTKLEDSAMYFCASSETGQNQPQHFGDGTRLSIL.

The CDR3 region is CASSFGDYEQYF. The DNA for the CDR3 is TGTGCCAGCAGCTTTGGGGACTACGAGCAGTACTTC. The chain joins TRBV7-8 to TRBJ2-7; D unclear. CDR3 length: 12 residues. Germline V gives CDR1 SGHVS, CDR2 FQNEAQ. The germline V and J ends were trimmed by 3 bases and 3 bases, with 6 bases remaining between them.